These 12 T cell receptor beta chains came from one sample sequenced in a study of OX40 agonist ivuxolimab in advanced cancers. Method: immunoSEQ multiplex PCR; TCRdb's copy keeps in-frame clones and lacks some. The sample holds more than 35,000 clones; approximately 86% are singletons and the top ten take around an eighth. Sequenced here: CD4+ or CD8+ T cells sorted from blood, sampled in a trial of the OX40 agonist ivuxolimab. The receptors derive from an adult with an advanced solid tumor such as melanoma, head and neck, liver or kidney cancer.

The CDR3 DNA is TGTGCCAGCAGCTTATGGGGCTCGAGGAACACTGAAGCTTTCTTT. Translated: CASSLWGSRNTEAFF. The chain employs TRBV11-2 and TRBJ1-1, with D possibly being TRBD1 (5 bases). V gave up 2 bases and J gave up 1 base, with 11 bases separating them. Per germline, CDR1 SGHAT and CDR2 FQNNGV. This CDR3 spans 15 amino acids.

This rearrangement joins TRBV10-3 to TRBJ2-1; D is undetermined. V dropped 3 bases and J dropped 9 bases, with 6 bases sitting between them. Germline lookup yields CDR1 ENHRY and CDR2 SYGVKD. The CDR3 has 11 amino acids. CDR3 sequence reads: CAISDVGEQFF. The CDR3 DNA is TGTGCCATCAGTGATGTGGGTGAGCAGTTCTTC.

V gene TRBV4-1 combines with J gene TRBJ1-1, with D unresolved. The CDR3 has 16 amino acids. CDR1 is MGHRA and CDR2 is YSYEKL in the germline V gene. V lost 0 bases and J 1 base, leaving 12 bases between the germline ends. CDR3 protein: CASSQDGEVRNTEAFF. The CDR3 region has the DNA TGCGCCAGCAGCCAAGATGGGGAGGTGCGGAACACTGAAGCTTTCTTT.

The chain links TRBV6-5 to TRBJ1-1; D is uncertain. Between the trimmed V and J ends, which lost 0 bases and 7 bases, there was a span of 9 bases. Per the germline V gene, CDR1 is MNHEY and CDR2 is SVGAGI. The CDR3 sequence is 13 residues long. In DNA, the CDR3 is TGTGCCAGCAGTTACTCGATCTGGGGTGAAGCTTTCTTT. Translation: CASSYSIWGEAFF.

The V and J genes are TRBV4-3 and TRBJ2-3; 10 bases align to TRBD2. The V gene end was trimmed by 4 bases and the J gene end by 3 bases; junction bases not matched to a gene: 10. The CDR3 is 17 amino acids. CDR1 is LGHNA and CDR2 is YSLEER in the germline V gene. The CDR3 is CASSPWARSGGTDTQYF. In DNA form, the CDR3 reads TGCGCCAGCAGCCCCTGGGCCCGTAGCGGGGGGACAGATACGCAGTATTTT.

This chain uses TRBV7-9 with TRBJ1-2; D ambiguous. Germline lookup yields CDR1 SEHNR and CDR2 FQNEAQ (reference sequence). This CDR3 region has 12 residues. Trimming shortened V by 5 bases and J by 4 bases, and 8 bases separated the two germline ends. The CDR3 loop is CASSTQAYGYTF. CDR3 coding DNA: TGTGCCAGCAGCACCCAAGCCTATGGCTACACCTTC.

The chain combines TRBV19 with TRBJ1-2; possibly TRBD1 for D (5 bases). The CDR3 spans 18 residues. V was clipped by 5 bases and J by 7 bases, with 29 bases between them. In germline, CDR1 is LNHDA, CDR2 SQIVND (reference sequence). The DNA for the CDR3 is TGTGCCAGTAGTCTTCCACCCACCCCTTCAGGGCCCGCGCTTGGCTACACCTTC. Translating it yields CASSLPPTPSGPALGYTF.

This chain uses TRBV11-2 with TRBJ1-6, with D possibly matching TRBD1 (5 bases). The CDR3 is 13 amino acids. The germline gives CDR1 SGHAT, CDR2 FQNNGV. The V gene lost 5 bases and the J gene lost 13 bases, with 15 bases spanning the gap. The CDR3 loop is CASSGSWGSPLHF. CDR3 in DNA: TGTGCCAGCAGCGGAAGCTGGGGCAGCCCCCTCCACTTT.

CDR3 sequence reads: CASSSSTSWETQYF. CDR3 nucleotide sequence: TGTGCCAGCAGCTCTTCGACTAGCTGGGAGACCCAGTACTTC. V and J are TRBV6-5 and TRBJ2-5; the match to TRBD2 covers 7 bases. V was pared by 6 bases and J by 5 bases, with 9 bases of the junction left unmatched. The CDR3 loop spans 14 amino acids. Germline V gene sequence: CDR1 MNHEY, CDR2 SVGAGI.

This clone is medium-sized in the sample. This chain connects TRBV13 to TRBJ1-4, with 9 positions matching TRBD1. The CDR3 is made up of 12 amino acids. V shed 4 bases and J 11 bases; nucleotides not matched to a gene: 2. Per the germline V gene, CDR1 is PRHDT and CDR2 is FYEKMQ (reference sequence). The CDR3 sequence: CASSSGTGKLFF. CDR3 DNA sequence: TGTGCCAGCAGCTCTGGGACAGGGAAACTGTTTTTT.

As DNA, the CDR3 is TGTGCCAGCAGCTACCCGAGGAAGGAGGAAAAACTGTTTTTT. Its translation: CASSYPRKEEKLFF. This chain joins TRBV7-9 and TRBJ1-4; D call uncertain. Germline CDR1 reads SEHNR; CDR2 reads FQNEAQ (reference sequence). This CDR3 has 14 amino acids. Trimming took off 4 bases at V and 8 bases at J, with 14 bases between the two ends.

This clone was counted a single time. This chain connects TRBV5-4 to TRBJ1-1, with D tentatively TRBD1 (5 bases). The germline V gene has CDR1 SGHNT and CDR2 YYREEE (reference sequence). With 0 bases removed from V and 5 bases from J, the gap between germline ends came to 14 bases. The CDR3 loop spans 15 amino acids. CDR3 protein: CASSLGGQGWTEAFF. The CDR3 DNA is TGTGCCAGCAGCTTGGGAGGGCAGGGTTGGACTGAAGCTTTCTTT.